This T cell receptor (beta chain) comes out of a study of post-analysis software for immune sequencing data. Prepared TCR beta cDNA libraries contained unique molecular identifiers. Around 500,000 cDNA molecules were obtained from roughly 0.93 to 9.6 million T cells. TCRdb recomputed calls from the PCR reads with MiXCR, one row per CDR3 protein. The table lists fewer than 850,000 distinct CDR3 sequences, approximately 30% of them singletons. Germline loops: CDR1 SQVTM, CDR2 ANQGSEA. This CDR3 region has 14 residues. J gave up 2 bases and V 5 bases, and 5 bases lay outside the gene matches. Study-level results: Controls showed lower frequencies than patients for roughly 5 TRBV segments, and TRBV5-6, TRBV5-1 and TRBV20-1 were among these.

This clonotype was found many times. Its specificity is not known. The sequence came from a girl aged 10 to 17 with multiple sclerosis. Source material: blood. The J gene is TRBJ2-1, the V gene TRBV29-1; TRBD2 aligns across 8 bases. Written as DNA, the CDR3 is TGCAGCGTTTCGGTTAGCGGGGCCTACAATGAGCAGTTCTTC. Encoded protein: CSVSVSGAYNEQFF.